This T cell receptor (beta chain) originates from a study of T cell changes during pregnancy in multiple sclerosis. The V end lost 6 bases, the J end lost 5 bases, and 16 bases lay between the germline ends. The germline gives CDR1 MNHEY, CDR2 SVGAGI. The CDR3 is 15 residues long. The protocol was immunoSEQ multiplex PCR, while the TCRdb copy is restricted to in-frame clones and leaves out a portion. The data hold 40,000 to 50,000 clones, with roughly nine tenths observed a single time. The sample consisted of CD4+ T cells from peripheral blood mononuclear cells, taken in the first trimester of pregnancy. The chain employs TRBV6-5 and TRBJ2-2; D is undetermined. The origin of this receptor is a female donor with multiple sclerosis, enrolled in a pregnancy study. DNA for the CDR3: TGTGCCAGCAGATACCCCTCTATCGAGACCGGGGAGCTGTTTTTT. It specifies CASRYPSIETGELFF.